These T cell receptor beta chains were read from a single sample in a study of cytomegalovirus exposure and HLA in healthy donors. TCRdb keeps only in-frame clones here, not all; method: immunoSEQ multiplex PCR. The sample includes approximately 280,000 clones, approximately 86% of them seen just once. The material sequenced was PBMCs. The receptors were gathered from a woman under 30 in good health and CMV-seronegative. CDR3s include the opening cysteine and the closing phenylalanine or tryptophan. D genes are given only for firm matches. Size tells how often a clone was seen (once, few, many) or the class of an expanded clone, and some rows leave it out.

v_gene,abundance,d_gene,j_gene,CDR3nt,CDR3aa
TRBV27,-,TRBD2,TRBJ2-1,TGTGCCAGCAGTTCCCTAGCGGGGGGTTACAATGAGCAGTTCTTC,CASSSLAGGYNEQFF
TRBV28,-,-,TRBJ2-5,TGTGCCAGCAGTTTAATGAGAGAGACCCAGTACTTC,CASSLMRETQYF
TRBV27,-,TRBD1,TRBJ2-7,TGTGCCAGCAGTTTGACCCCGACAGGGACCGTGCGTAGGCAGTACTTC,CASSLTPTGTVRRQYF
TRBV11-1,-,TRBD1,TRBJ2-7,TGTGCCAGCAGCCCGCACCGGGACAGGGTACACGAGCAGTACTTC,CASSPHRDRVHEQYF
TRBV11-3,-,TRBD2,TRBJ2-1,TGTGCCAGCAGTTTCGAACTAGCGGACTACAATGAGCAGTTCTTC,CASSFELADYNEQFF
TRBV25-1,-,-,TRBJ1-1,TGTGCCAGCAGTGAATCTCCCCGCGGGGGAACTGAAGCTTTCTTT,CASSESPRGGTEAFF
TRBV6-5,-,-,TRBJ1-5,TGTGCCAGCAGTTATGACAGGAGGAATCAGCCCCAGCATTTT,CASSYDRRNQPQHF
TRBV11-2,few,-,TRBJ1-5,TGTGCCAGCAGCTTCCAGTACAATCAGCCCCAGCATTTT,CASSFQYNQPQHF
TRBV30,-,-,TRBJ1-1,TGTGCCTGGAGTATGAAGGGGGGGAAGAGGGGCACTGAAGCTTTCTTT,CAWSMKGGKRGTEAFF
TRBV9,-,TRBD2,TRBJ2-7,TGTGCCAGCAGCGTAGAATCCGGGGACTACCAGTACTTC,CASSVESGDYQYF
TRBV30,-,TRBD1,TRBJ1-5,TGTGCCTGGGCGCCGGGACAGGGCGGTCAGCCCCAGCATTTT,CAWAPGQGGQPQHF
TRBV7-3,-,TRBD2,TRBJ2-2,TGTGCCAGCAGATCTAGCGGGGTTGGCACCGGGGAGCTGTTTTTT,CASRSSGVGTGELFF
TRBV11-2,-,TRBD1,TRBJ2-2,TGTGCCAGCAGCTTAAGGGGACAGGGAAGGTTTAACACCGGGGAGCTGTTTTTT,CASSLRGQGRFNTGELFF
TRBV25-1,-,TRBD1,TRBJ2-7,TGTGCCAGCCGTGGATCGGGGACAGGCCATACCTACGAGCAGTACTTC,CASRGSGTGHTYEQYF
TRBV7-9,-,-,TRBJ2-5,TGTGCCAGCAGCTTAACGGGAGCAGGGGGAGAGACCCAGTACTTC,CASSLTGAGGETQYF
TRBV7-2,-,TRBD1,TRBJ1-5,TGTGCCAGCAGCCGGGACAGGGGGGGATATCAGCCCCAGCATTTT,CASSRDRGGYQPQHF
TRBV4-3,-,-,TRBJ2-1,TGCGCCAGCAGCCAAGACGGCACCGCTCGCGGGTGGCGGTTCTTC,CASSQDGTARGWRFF
TRBV27,-,-,TRBJ1-3,TGTGCCAGCAGTCCCCAACAGGCGCCCTGGGGAAACACCATATATTTT,CASSPQQAPWGNTIYF
TRBV2,-,-,TRBJ1-5,TGTGCCAGCAGCCAAGTCGAGAGCAATCAGCCCCAGCATTTT,CASSQVESNQPQHF
TRBV27,-,-,TRBJ1-5,TGTGCCAGCCGCCGTCAGATCAATCAGCCCCAGCATTTT,CASRRQINQPQHF
TRBV5-1,few,-,TRBJ2-7,TGCGCCAGCAGCTGGACAGAATCCTACGAGCAGTACTTC,CASSWTESYEQYF
TRBV6-1,-,TRBD1,TRBJ1-5,TGTGCCAGCAGTGAGGGACAGACAAATAATCAGCCCCAGCATTTT,CASSEGQTNNQPQHF
TRBV7-2,-,TRBD2,TRBJ2-3,TGTGCCAGCAGCTCGTTTTGGGGACTAGAAAATACGCAGTATTTT,CASSSFWGLENTQYF
TRBV6-5,-,-,TRBJ2-5,TGTGCCAGCAGTTACTCCCCGAGAGGGCCGGAGACCCAGTACTTC,CASSYSPRGPETQYF
TRBV6-4,-,-,TRBJ1-2,TGTGCCAGCAGTGACTCGACCACCGGCGCGGGGGGCAATGGCTACACCTTC,CASSDSTTGAGGNGYTF
TRBV19,-,TRBD1,TRBJ1-6,TGTGCCAGTAGTATTGGGACAGGGCCCTCCTATAATTCACCCCTCCACTTT,CASSIGTGPSYNSPLHF